The clone carrying this T cell receptor (beta chain) was seen more than once but under ten times. Its specificity is not known. This sample stems from a study of beta chain features in type 1 diabetes. Study summary: On cell yields, gender and age, patients and healthy donors were similar.

The CDR3 length is 17 residues. Germline loops: CDR1 MDHEN, CDR2 SYDVKM. Germline trimming cut 2 bases from V and 1 base from J; bases unmatched to any gene: 6. The study, taken as a whole, reports: In every one of the four CD4+ subsets, TCRB CDR3s were moderately but significantly shorter in Type 1 diabetes patients.

Expressed TCRB transcripts were sequenced, since all the RNA that had been isolated was reverse transcribed. Profiled with immunoSEQ multiplex PCR; TCRdb holds only in-frame clones, not every one. The table has roughly 350,000 clones, roughly a tenth seen once; the top ten hold around 0.66%. This sequence originates from a man aged 25 to 40 with type 1 diabetes. The J gene is TRBJ1-5, the V gene TRBV28; 9 nucleotides line up with TRBD1. Sequenced input: central memory CD4+ T cells from blood. The chain's CDR3 is CASSLLRDRESNQPQHF. For the CDR3, the DNA is TGTGCCAGCAGTTTACTCCGGGACAGGGAGAGCAATCAGCCCCAGCATTTT.